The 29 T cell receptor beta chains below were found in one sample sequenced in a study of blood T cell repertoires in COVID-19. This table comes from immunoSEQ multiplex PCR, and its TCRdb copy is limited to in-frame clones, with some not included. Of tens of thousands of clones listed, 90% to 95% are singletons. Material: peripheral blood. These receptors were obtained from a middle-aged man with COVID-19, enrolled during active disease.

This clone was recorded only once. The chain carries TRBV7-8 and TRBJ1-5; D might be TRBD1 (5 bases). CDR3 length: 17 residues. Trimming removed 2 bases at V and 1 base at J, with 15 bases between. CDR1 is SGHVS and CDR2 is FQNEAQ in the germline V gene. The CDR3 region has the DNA TGTGCCAGCAGCTTAACAGGCGGCGGGAGGAGCAATCAGCCCCAGCATTTT. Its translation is CASSLTGGGRSNQPQHF.

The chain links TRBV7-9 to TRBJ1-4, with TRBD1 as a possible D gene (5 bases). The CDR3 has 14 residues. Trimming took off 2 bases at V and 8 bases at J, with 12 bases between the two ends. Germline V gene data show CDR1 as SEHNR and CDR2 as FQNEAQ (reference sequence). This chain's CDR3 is CASSLLREEEKLFF. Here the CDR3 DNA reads TGTGCCAGCAGCTTACTCAGGGAGGAAGAAAAACTGTTTTTT.

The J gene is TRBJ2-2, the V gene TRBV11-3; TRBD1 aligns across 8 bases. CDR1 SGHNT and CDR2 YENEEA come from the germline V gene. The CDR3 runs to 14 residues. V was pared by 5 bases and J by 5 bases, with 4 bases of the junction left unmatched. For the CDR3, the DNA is TGTGCCAGCAGCATTGGACAGGGTACCGGGGAGCTGTTTTTT. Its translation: CASSIGQGTGELFF.

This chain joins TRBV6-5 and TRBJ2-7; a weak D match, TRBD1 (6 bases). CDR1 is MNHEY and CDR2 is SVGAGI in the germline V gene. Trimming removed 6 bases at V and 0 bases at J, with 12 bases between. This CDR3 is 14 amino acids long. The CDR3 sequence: CASRLDRISYEQYF. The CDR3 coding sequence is TGTGCCAGCAGGCTCGACAGGATCTCCTACGAGCAGTACTTC.

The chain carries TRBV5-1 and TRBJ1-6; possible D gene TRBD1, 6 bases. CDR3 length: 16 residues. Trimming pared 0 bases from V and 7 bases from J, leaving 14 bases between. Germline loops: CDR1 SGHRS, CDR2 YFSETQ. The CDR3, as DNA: TGCGCCAGCAGCTTGGGAGGGGGTAGTTGGAATTCACCCCTCCACTTT. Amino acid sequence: CASSLGGGSWNSPLHF.

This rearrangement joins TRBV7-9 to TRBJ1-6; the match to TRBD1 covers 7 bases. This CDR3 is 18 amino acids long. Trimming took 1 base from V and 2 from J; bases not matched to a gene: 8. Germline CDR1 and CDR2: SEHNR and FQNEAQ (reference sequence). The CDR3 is CASSLGSPGTAYNSPLHF. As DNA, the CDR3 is TGTGCCAGCAGCTTAGGGTCCCCCGGGACAGCCTATAATTCACCCCTCCACTTT.

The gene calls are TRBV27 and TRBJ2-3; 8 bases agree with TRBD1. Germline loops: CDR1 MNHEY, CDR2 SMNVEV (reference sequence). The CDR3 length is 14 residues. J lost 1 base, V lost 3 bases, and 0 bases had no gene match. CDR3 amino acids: CASSLDRGTDTQYF. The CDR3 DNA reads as TGTGCCAGCAGTTTGGACAGGGGCACAGATACGCAGTATTTT.

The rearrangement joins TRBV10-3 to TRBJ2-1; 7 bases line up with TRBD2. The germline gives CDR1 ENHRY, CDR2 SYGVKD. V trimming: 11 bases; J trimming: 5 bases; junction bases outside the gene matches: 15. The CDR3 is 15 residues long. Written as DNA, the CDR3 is TGTGCCTCCAAGCCCTGGGCTAGCGGTGACAATGAGCAGTTCTTC. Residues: CASKPWASGDNEQFF.

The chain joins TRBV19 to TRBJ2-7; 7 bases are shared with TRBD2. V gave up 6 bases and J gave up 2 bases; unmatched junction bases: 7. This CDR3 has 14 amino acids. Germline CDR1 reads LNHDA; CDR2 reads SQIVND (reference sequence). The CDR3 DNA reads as TGTGCCAGTAGCCCTAACGGGGGGACCTACGAGCAGTACTTC. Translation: CASSPNGGTYEQYF. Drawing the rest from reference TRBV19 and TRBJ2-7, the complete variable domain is DGGITQSPKYLFRKEGQNVTLSCEQNLNHDAMYWYRQDPGQGLRLIYYSQIVNDFQKGDIAEGYSVSREKKESFPLTVTSAQKNPTAFYLCASSPNGGTYEQYFGPGTRLTVT.

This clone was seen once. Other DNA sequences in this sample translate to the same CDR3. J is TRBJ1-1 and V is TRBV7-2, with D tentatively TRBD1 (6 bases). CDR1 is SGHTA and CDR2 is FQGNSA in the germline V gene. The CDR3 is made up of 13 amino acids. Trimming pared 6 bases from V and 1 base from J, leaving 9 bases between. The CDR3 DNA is TGTGCCAGCAGTCTGGACAGGAACACTGAAGCTTTCTTT. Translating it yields CASSLDRNTEAFF. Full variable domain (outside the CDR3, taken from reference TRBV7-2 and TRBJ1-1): GAGVSQSPSNKVTEKGKDVELRCDPISGHTALYWYRQSLGQGLEFLIYFQGNSAPDKSGLPSDRFSAERTGGSVSTLTIQRTQQEDSAVYLCASSLDRNTEAFFGQGTRLTVV.

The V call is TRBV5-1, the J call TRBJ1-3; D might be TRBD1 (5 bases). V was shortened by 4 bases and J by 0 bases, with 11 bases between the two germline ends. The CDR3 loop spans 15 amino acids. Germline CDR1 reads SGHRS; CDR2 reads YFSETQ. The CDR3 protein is CASSLDSVSGNTIYF. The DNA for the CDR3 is TGCGCCAGCAGCCTCGACAGCGTCTCTGGAAACACCATATATTTT. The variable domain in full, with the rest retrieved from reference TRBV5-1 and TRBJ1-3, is KAGVTQTPRYLIKTRGQQVTLSCSPISGHRSVSWYQQTPGQGLQFLFEYFSETQRNKGNFPGRFSGRQFSNSRSEMNVSTLELGDSALYLCASSLDSVSGNTIYFGEGSWLTVV.

CDR3 in DNA: TGTGCCAGCAGTCCTAGCGCCTCCTACGAGCAGTACTTC. Protein product: CASSPSASYEQYF. This chain joins TRBV2 and TRBJ2-7; tentatively, D is TRBD2 (6 bases). The CDR3 has 13 residues. V was clipped by 5 bases and J by 0 bases, with 8 bases between them. Per germline, CDR1 SNHLY and CDR2 FYNNEI.

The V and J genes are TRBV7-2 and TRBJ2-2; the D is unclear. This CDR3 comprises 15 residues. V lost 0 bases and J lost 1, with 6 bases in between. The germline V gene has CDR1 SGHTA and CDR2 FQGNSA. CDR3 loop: CASSLAVGNTGELFF. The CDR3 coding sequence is TGTGCCAGCAGCTTAGCCGTCGGGAACACCGGGGAGCTGTTTTTT.

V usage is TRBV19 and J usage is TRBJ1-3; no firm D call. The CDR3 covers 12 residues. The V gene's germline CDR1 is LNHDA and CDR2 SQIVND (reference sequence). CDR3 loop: CAAESSGNTIYF. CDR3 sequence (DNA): TGTGCTGCGGAGAGCTCTGGAAACACCATATATTTT. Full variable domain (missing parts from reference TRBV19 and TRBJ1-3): DGGITQSPKYLFRKEGQNVTLSCEQNLNHDAMYWYRQDPGQGLRLIYYSQIVNDFQKGDIAEGYSVSREKKESFPLTVTSAQKNPTAFYLCAAESSGNTIYFGEGSWLTVV.

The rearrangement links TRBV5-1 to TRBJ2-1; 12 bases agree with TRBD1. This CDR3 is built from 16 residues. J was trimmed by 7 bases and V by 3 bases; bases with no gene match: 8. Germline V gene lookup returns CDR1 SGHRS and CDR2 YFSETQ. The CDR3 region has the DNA TGCGCCAGCAGCTCCCAGCAGGGACAGGGGGCGAATGAGCAGTTCTTC. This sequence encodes CASSSQQGQGANEQFF.

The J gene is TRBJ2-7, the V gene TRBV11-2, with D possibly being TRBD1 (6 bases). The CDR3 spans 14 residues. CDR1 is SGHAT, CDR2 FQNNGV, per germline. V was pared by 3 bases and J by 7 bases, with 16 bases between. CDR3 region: CASSFSGDQREQYF. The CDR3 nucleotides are TGTGCCAGCAGCTTCTCAGGGGATCAGAGGGAGCAGTACTTC.

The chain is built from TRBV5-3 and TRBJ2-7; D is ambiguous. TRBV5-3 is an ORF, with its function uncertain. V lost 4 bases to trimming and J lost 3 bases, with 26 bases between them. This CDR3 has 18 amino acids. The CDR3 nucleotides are TGTGCCAGAAGCACTCCTCATAGCAGACCGATAACCAACTACGAGCAGTACTTC. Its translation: CARSTPHSRPITNYEQYF.

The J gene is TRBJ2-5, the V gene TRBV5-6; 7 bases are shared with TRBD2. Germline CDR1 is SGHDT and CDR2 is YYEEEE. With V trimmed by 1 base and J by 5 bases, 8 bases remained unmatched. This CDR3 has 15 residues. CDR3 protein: CASSLSGLVKETQYF. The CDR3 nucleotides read TGTGCCAGCAGCTTGAGCGGACTAGTGAAGGAGACCCAGTACTTC.

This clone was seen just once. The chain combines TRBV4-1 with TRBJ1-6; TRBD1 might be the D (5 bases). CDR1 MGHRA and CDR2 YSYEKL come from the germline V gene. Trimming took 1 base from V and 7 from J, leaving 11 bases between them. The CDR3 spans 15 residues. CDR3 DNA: TGCGCCAGCAGCCAAGGCAGGACACAAAATTCACCCCTCCACTTT. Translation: CASSQGRTQNSPLHF.

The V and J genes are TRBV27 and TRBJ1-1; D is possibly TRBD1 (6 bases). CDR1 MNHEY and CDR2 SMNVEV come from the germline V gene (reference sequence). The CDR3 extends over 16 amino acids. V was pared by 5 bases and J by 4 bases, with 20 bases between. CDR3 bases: TGTGCCAGCAGTCCCCTCGCGGGGGGCGGGGGCACTGAAGCTTTCTTT. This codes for CASSPLAGGGGTEAFF.

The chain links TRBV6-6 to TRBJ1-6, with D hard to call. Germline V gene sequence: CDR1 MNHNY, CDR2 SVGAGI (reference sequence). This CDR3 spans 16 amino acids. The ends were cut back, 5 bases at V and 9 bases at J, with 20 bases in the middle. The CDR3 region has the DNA TGTGCCAGCAGTCTTGGACCGCGGGAGATGGGTTCACCCCTCCACTTT. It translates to CASSLGPREMGSPLHF.

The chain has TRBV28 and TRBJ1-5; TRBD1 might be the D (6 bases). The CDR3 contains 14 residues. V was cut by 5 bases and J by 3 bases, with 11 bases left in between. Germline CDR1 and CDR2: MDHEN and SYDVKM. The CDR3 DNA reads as TGTGCCAGCAGTGAGGACAGCCTCAATCAGCCCCAGCATTTT. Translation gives CASSEDSLNQPQHF. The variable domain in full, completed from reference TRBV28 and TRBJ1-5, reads DVKVTQSSRYLVKRTGEKVFLECVQDMDHENMFWYRQDPGLGLRLIYFSYDVKMKEKGDIPEGYSVSREKKERFSLILESASTNQTSMYLCASSEDSLNQPQHFGDGTRLSIL.

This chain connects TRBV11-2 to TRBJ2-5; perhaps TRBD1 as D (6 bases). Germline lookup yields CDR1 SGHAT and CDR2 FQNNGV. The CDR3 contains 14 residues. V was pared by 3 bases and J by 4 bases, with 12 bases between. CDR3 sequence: CASSFGLRGETQYF. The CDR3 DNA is TGTGCCAGCAGCTTTGGTCTCAGGGGAGAGACCCAGTACTTC.

The CDR3 protein is CASSPSTGLNTEAFF. In DNA, the CDR3 is TGTGCCAGCTCACCCTCGACAGGGTTGAACACTGAAGCTTTCTTT. This chain joins TRBV18 and TRBJ1-1, with 7 bases aligning to TRBD1. The trim removed 3 bases at V and 0 bases at J, leaving 4 bases unmatched. This CDR3 contains 15 residues. Germline V gene sequence: CDR1 KGHSH, CDR2 LQKENI.

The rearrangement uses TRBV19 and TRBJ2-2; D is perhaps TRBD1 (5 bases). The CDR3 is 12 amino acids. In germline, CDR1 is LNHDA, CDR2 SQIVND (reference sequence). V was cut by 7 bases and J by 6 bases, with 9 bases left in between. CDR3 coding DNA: TGTGCCAGTACAGGGTGGGCCGGGGAGCTGTTTTTT. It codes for CASTGWAGELFF. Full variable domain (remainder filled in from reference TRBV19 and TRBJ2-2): DGGITQSPKYLFRKEGQNVTLSCEQNLNHDAMYWYRQDPGQGLRLIYYSQIVNDFQKGDIAEGYSVSREKKESFPLTVTSAQKNPTAFYLCASTGWAGELFFGEGSRLTVL.

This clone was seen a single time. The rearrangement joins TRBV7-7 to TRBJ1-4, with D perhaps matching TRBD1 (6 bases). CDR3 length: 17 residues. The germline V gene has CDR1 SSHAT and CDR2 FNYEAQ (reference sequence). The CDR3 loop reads CATPFTRGRPTLGKLFF. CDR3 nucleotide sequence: TGTGCTACTCCATTCACCAGGGGTCGCCCCACCTTGGGAAAACTGTTTTTT.

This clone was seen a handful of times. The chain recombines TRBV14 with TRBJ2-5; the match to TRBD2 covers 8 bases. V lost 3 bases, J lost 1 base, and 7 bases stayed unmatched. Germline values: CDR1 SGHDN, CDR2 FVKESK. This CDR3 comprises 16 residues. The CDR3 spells CASSQKSGSPQETQYF. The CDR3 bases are TGTGCCAGCAGCCAGAAAAGCGGGAGCCCCCAAGAGACCCAGTACTTC.

Here the CDR3 DNA reads TGTGCCAGCAGCCCTAATACAGGCGACTCTGGAAACACCATATATTTT. It is translated as CASSPNTGDSGNTIYF. V gene TRBV9 combines with J gene TRBJ1-3, with TRBD1 as a possible D gene (5 bases). The CDR3 consists of 16 residues. V was clipped by 4 bases and J by 0 bases, with 14 bases between them. Germline lookup yields CDR1 SGDLS and CDR2 YYNGEE. Combining the CDR3 with reference TRBV9 and TRBJ1-3 gives the whole variable domain DSGVTQTPKHLITATGQRVTLRCSPRSGDLSVYWYQQSLDQGLQFLIQYYNGEERAKGNILERFSAQQFPDLHSELNLSSLELGDSALYFCASSPNTGDSGNTIYFGEGSWLTVV.

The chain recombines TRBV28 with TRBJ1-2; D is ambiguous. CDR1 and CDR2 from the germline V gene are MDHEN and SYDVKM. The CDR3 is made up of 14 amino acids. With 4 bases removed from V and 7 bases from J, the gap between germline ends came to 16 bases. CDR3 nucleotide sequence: TGTGCCAGCAGTTCCCAAAGTGGAGTGGGTGGCTACACCTTC. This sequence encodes CASSSQSGVGGYTF.